This entry lists 18 T cell receptor beta chains sequenced from one sample in a study of blood T cells in healthy people across ages. Primers used in a second PCR of about 7 to 12 cycles were a sample-barcoded 5' primer and a J-beta primer mix. TCRdb recomputed calls from the 5' RACE reads with MiXCR, one row per CDR3 protein. The sample carries about 600,000 distinct CDR3 sequences, around 50% recorded once. Sequencing was performed on blood. The source is a man aged 80 or over in good health.

V and J are TRBV29-1 and TRBJ2-3, with D unclear. CDR1 is SQVTM and CDR2 is ANQGSEA in the germline V gene. V was shortened by 5 bases and J by 0 bases, with 15 bases between the two germline ends. This CDR3 spans 15 amino acids. CDR3 in amino acids: CSVSSQGSSTDTQYF. The CDR3 nucleotides read TGCAGCGTTTCCTCCCAAGGGTCTAGCACAGATACGCAGTATTTT.

This clonotype was seen a handful of times. V and J are TRBV5-5 and TRBJ2-2; TRBD1 is a possible D gene (5 bases). CDR1 SGHKS and CDR2 YYEKEE come from the germline V gene (reference sequence). The CDR3 runs to 15 residues. Trimming removed 4 bases from V and 2 bases from J, with 12 bases in between. The CDR3 region has the DNA TGTGCCAGCAGCGCCAGACAGACTAACACCGGGGAGCTGTTTTTT. It translates to CASSARQTNTGELFF.

The chain links TRBV7-9 to TRBJ1-1; a possible D gene is TRBD1 (5 bases). From germline, CDR1 is SEHNR and CDR2 FQNEAQ (reference sequence). V was trimmed by 1 base and J by 0 bases, leaving 12 bases between them. This CDR3 comprises 16 residues. CDR3 sequence (DNA): TGTGCCAGCAGCTTAGGCACTGGGGGTCTGAACACTGAAGCTTTCTTT. This gives the protein CASSLGTGGLNTEAFF.

This clonotype was observed a handful of times. The gene calls are TRBV20-1 and TRBJ2-7, with 11 nucleotides matching TRBD2. Germline values: CDR1 DFQATT, CDR2 SNEGSKA (reference sequence). The CDR3 totals 16 residues. V lost 6 bases to trimming and J lost 7 bases; unmatched junction nucleotides: 17. The CDR3 is CSAHSMGGTSGVEQYF. For the CDR3, the DNA is TGCAGTGCCCATTCAATGGGCGGGACTAGCGGTGTTGAGCAGTACTTC.

The J gene is TRBJ2-5, the V gene TRBV12-3 or TRBV12-4, with D uncertain. This CDR3 is built from 11 residues. V was clipped by 7 bases and J by 7 bases, with 10 bases between them. Written as DNA, the CDR3 is TGTGCCAGCACCTCTATGGGGACCCAGTACTTC. Translation gives CASTSMGTQYF.

This clonotype has only a few counts. This chain uses TRBV11-2 with TRBJ2-1, with TRBD2 matching 9 bases. This CDR3 has 15 amino acids. V lost 3 bases to trimming and J lost 5 bases; unmatched junction nucleotides: 5. The V gene's germline CDR1 is SGHAT and CDR2 FQNNGV. CDR3 coding DNA: TGTGCCAGCAGCTTCGGCGGGGGGGATCACAATGAGCAGTTCTTC. It yields the protein CASSFGGGDHNEQFF.

The genes are TRBV5-1 and TRBJ2-1; no definite D call. The germline V gene has CDR1 SGHRS and CDR2 YFSETQ. Trimming removed 0 bases at V and 0 bases at J, with 7 bases between. The CDR3 loop spans 15 amino acids. The CDR3 DNA follows: TGCGCCAGCAGCTTGGCCCCGGGCTCCTACAATGAGCAGTTCTTC. This sequence encodes CASSLAPGSYNEQFF.

J is TRBJ2-3 and V is TRBV4-3; TRBD2 is a possible D gene (6 bases). Germline V gene sequence: CDR1 LGHNA, CDR2 YSLEER. Trimming removed 4 bases from V and 3 bases from J, with 11 bases in between. This CDR3 is 14 amino acids long. Here the CDR3 DNA reads TGCGCCAGCAGCCGGGCGGGGCGAACAGATACGCAGTATTTT. Protein product: CASSRAGRTDTQYF.

This clonotype was counted once. V gene TRBV7-2 combines with J gene TRBJ2-5; unclear D gene. Germline V gives CDR1 SGHTA, CDR2 FQGNSA. Trimming took 5 bases from V and 11 from J, leaving 24 bases between them. The CDR3 is made up of 15 amino acids. The DNA of the CDR3 is TGTGCCAGCAGCCAACGACCCTTTGAGCACAAGCTGCAGTACTTC. Translated: CASSQRPFEHKLQYF.

V is TRBV12-3 or TRBV12-4 and J is TRBJ2-1; TRBD2 agrees at 12 bases. The CDR3 is made up of 17 amino acids. V trimming: 3 bases; J trimming: 3 bases; junction bases outside the gene matches: 6. CDR3 sequence (DNA): TGTGCCAGCAGTTTCCCTCGACTAGCGGGGGACTACAATGAGCAGTTCTTC. Protein product: CASSFPRLAGDYNEQFF.

Only one count was recorded for this clonotype. This chain uses TRBV7-9 with TRBJ1-2, with no clear D. Germline V gives CDR1 SEHNR, CDR2 FQNEAQ (reference sequence). The CDR3 totals 16 residues. V lost 1 base, J lost 2 bases, and 14 bases lay in between. The CDR3 bases are TGTGCCAGCAGCTTAGGCCAGAAGGAACGGAACTATGGCTACACCTTC. This codes for CASSLGQKERNYGYTF.

This chain links TRBV6-2 or TRBV6-3 with TRBJ2-1, with 8 bases matching TRBD1. The CDR3 runs to 18 residues. Germline values: CDR1 MNHEY, CDR2 SVGEGT. Germline trimming cut 8 bases from V and 7 bases from J; bases unmatched to any gene: 22. CDR3 loop: CASLARGPRARVNNEQFF. DNA of the CDR3: TGTGCCAGCCTTGCCAGGGGGCCTCGGGCCCGGGTGAATAATGAGCAGTTCTTC.

On this clonotype itself: The junction does not match germline at one end; this may be a read error. The V and J genes are TRBV28 and TRBJ2-6; 9 nucleotides match TRBD1. Germline-derived CDR1 and CDR2 are MDHEN and SYDVKM. The CDR3 extends over 15 amino acids. The CDR3 DNA follows: TGTGCCATCCTTCGGGACAGGGTTGGGGCCAACGCCCTGACTTTC. Translated: CAILRDRVGANALTF.

This sequence joins TRBV20-1 and TRBJ2-4; D is ambiguous. The CDR3 totals 13 residues. Germline loops: CDR1 DFQATT, CDR2 SNEGSKA (reference sequence). The V end was cut by 6 bases, the J end by 1 base, with 10 bases between. The CDR3 DNA reads TGCAGTGCCCACAAAGGGGCCAAAAACATTCAGTACTTC. It yields the protein CSAHKGAKNIQYF.

The chain is built from TRBV20-1 and TRBJ2-5; possible D gene TRBD2, 5 bases. The J call is in doubt because the DNA end fits TRBJ2-7 better. The germline V gene has CDR1 DFQATT and CDR2 SNEGSKA (reference sequence). CDR3 length: 14 residues. This CDR3 is CSAVSPGKPYEQYF. The DNA of the CDR3 is TGCAGTGCGGTCAGTCCGGGGAAACCCTACGAGCAGTACTTC.

V and J are TRBV7-9 and TRBJ2-1, with D perhaps matching TRBD1 (5 bases). The CDR3 loop spans 16 amino acids. V dropped 4 bases and J dropped 0 bases, with 13 bases sitting between them. Germline V lookup: CDR1 SEHNR, CDR2 FQNEAQ (reference sequence). The CDR3 region has the DNA TGTGCCAGCAGCTCCTGGGGCATGAGCTCCTACAATGAGCAGTTCTTC. Encoded protein: CASSSWGMSSYNEQFF.

V is TRBV6-4 and J is TRBJ1-5; a possible D gene is TRBD1 (5 bases). This CDR3 contains 13 residues. V was pared by 3 bases and J by 4 bases, with 7 bases between. CDR1 is MRHNA and CDR2 is SNTAGT in the germline V gene. CDR3 sequence reads: CASSETANQPQHF. As DNA, the CDR3 is TGTGCCAGCAGTGAGACAGCGAATCAGCCCCAGCATTTT.

This rearrangement joins TRBV5-6 to TRBJ2-5; a weak D match, TRBD2 (6 bases). The J call may be incorrect, as the DNA end agrees better with TRBJ2-7. Germline lookup yields CDR1 SGHDT and CDR2 YYEEEE. The CDR3 is made up of 14 amino acids. The CDR3 spells CASSRGGIAHEQYF. DNA for the CDR3: TGTGCCAGCAGCCGGGGCGGGATAGCCCACGAGCAGTACTTC.